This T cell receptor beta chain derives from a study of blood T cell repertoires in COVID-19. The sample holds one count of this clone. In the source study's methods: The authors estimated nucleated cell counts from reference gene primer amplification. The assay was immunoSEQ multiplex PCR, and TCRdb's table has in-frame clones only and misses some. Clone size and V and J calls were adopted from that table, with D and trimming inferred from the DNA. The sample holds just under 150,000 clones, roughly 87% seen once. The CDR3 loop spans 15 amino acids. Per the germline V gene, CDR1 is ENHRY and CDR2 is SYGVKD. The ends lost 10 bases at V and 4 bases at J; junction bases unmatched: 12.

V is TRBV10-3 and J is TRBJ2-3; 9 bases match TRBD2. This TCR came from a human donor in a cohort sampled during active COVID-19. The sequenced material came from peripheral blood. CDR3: CATAGLLAGSDTQYF. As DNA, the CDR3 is TGTGCCACCGCGGGCCTACTAGCGGGTTCAGATACGCAGTATTTT.